The clone carrying this T cell receptor beta chain was seen more than once but under ten times. The data stem from a study of CD8 T cells in ankylosing spondylitis. Each TCR beta library was made by quantitative 5'-RACE that incorporated molecular barcodes. One entry per CDR3 protein, called by TCRdb with MiXCR from the 5' RACE reads. The sample consists of around 300,000 distinct CDR3 sequences, around 10% of them appearing once. The CDR3 totals 15 residues. V gave up 2 bases and J gave up 0 bases, with 8 bases separating them. CDR1 is SGHRS and CDR2 is YFSETQ in the germline V gene. Sequencing used blood, either unsorted or a sorted T cell fraction (not recorded which). The rearrangement links TRBV5-1 to TRBJ2-2; possibly TRBD1 for D (5 bases). The receptor comes from a female donor with ankylosing spondylitis or in good health (not recorded which). CDR3 in DNA: TGCGCCAGCAGCTTTTCGACAGCGAACACCGGGGAGCTGTTTTTT. Its translation is CASSFSTANTGELFF.